This passage covers 3 T cell receptor beta chains from one sample sequenced in a study of response to subunit inactivated influenza vaccine. MiXCR, run by TCRdb on the RT-PCR reads, gives a single entry per CDR3 protein. Of around 200,000 distinct CDR3 sequences listed, approximately 9.2% are singletons. Sequencing was performed on non-naive T cells sorted from PBMCs, taken on the day of vaccination. Receptors originate from a man aged 50 to 59 who received an inactivated influenza vaccine.

The rearrangement links TRBV6-5 to TRBJ2-5; the D call may be TRBD1 or TRBD2 (6 bases each). V lost 0 bases and J lost 5, with 16 bases in between. CDR1 is MNHEY, CDR2 SVGAGI, per germline. The CDR3 sequence is 16 residues long. The CDR3 protein is CASSYSTSGAGETQYF. CDR3 coding DNA: TGTGCCAGCAGTTACTCTACGTCGGGGGCCGGTGAGACCCAGTACTTC.

A few counts support this clonotype. The V and J genes are TRBV20-1 and TRBJ2-1; TRBD2 matches at 11 bases. V was clipped by 3 bases and J by 4 bases; unmatched bases: 2. Germline CDR1 is DFQATT and CDR2 is SNEGSKA (reference sequence). The CDR3 is 14 residues long. CDR3 in amino acids: CSARGLAAYNEQFF. The DNA for the CDR3 is TGCAGTGCTAGGGGACTAGCGGCTTACAATGAGCAGTTCTTC.

The rearrangement joins TRBV19 to TRBJ2-4; D tentatively fits TRBD1 or TRBD2 (5 bases each). The germline V gene has CDR1 LNHDA and CDR2 SQIVND (reference sequence). This CDR3 region has 14 residues. The V end lost 5 bases, the J end lost 7 bases, and 15 bases lay between the germline ends. The CDR3 sequence is CASSQSGRRNIQYF. The CDR3, as DNA: TGTGCCAGTAGTCAATCGGGGCGTCGGAACATTCAGTACTTC.